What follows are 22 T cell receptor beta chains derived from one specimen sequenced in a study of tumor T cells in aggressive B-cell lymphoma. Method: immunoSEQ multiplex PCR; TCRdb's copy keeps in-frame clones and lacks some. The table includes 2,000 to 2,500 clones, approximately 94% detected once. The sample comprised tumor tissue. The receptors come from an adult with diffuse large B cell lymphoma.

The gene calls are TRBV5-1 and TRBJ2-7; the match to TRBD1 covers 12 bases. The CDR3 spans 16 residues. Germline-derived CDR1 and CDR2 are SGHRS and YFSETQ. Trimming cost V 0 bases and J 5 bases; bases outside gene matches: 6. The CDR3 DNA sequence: TGCGCCAGCAGCTTGGGGTCGGGACAGGGGGCAAACGAGCAGTACTTC. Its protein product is CASSLGSGQGANEQYF.

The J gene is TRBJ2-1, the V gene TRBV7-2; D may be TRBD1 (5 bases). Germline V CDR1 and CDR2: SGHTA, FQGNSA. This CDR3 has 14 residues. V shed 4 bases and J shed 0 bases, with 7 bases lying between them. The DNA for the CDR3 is TGTGCCAGCAGCTCCCAGGGCTCCTACAATGAGCAGTTCTTC. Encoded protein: CASSSQGSYNEQFF. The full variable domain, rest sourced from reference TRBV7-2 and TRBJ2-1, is GAGVSQSPSNKVTEKGKDVELRCDPISGHTALYWYRQSLGQGLEFLIYFQGNSAPDKSGLPSDRFSAERTGGSVSTLTIQRTQQEDSAVYLCASSSQGSYNEQFFGPGTRLTVL.

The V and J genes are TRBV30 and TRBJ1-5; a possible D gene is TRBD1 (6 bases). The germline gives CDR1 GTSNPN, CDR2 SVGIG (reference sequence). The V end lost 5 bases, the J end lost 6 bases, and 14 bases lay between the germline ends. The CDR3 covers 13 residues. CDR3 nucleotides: TGTGCCTGGGGGCGGGGGGCTCGTCAGCCCCAGCATTTT. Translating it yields CAWGRGARQPQHF.

The CDR3 reads CASTPDGASYNSPLHF. The CDR3 region has the DNA TGTGCCAGCACTCCCGACGGAGCCTCCTATAATTCACCCCTCCACTTT. The V and J genes are TRBV2 and TRBJ1-6; D unclear. Germline CDR1 SNHLY, CDR2 FYNNEI. V was cut by 7 bases and J by 0 bases, with 13 bases left in between. The CDR3 has 16 residues.

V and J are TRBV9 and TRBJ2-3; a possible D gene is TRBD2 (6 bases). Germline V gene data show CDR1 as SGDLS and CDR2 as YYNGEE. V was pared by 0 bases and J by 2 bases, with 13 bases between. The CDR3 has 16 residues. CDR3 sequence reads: CASSVGSGGTTDTQYF. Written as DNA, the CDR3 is TGTGCCAGCAGCGTAGGTAGCGGAGGGACCACAGATACGCAGTATTTT.

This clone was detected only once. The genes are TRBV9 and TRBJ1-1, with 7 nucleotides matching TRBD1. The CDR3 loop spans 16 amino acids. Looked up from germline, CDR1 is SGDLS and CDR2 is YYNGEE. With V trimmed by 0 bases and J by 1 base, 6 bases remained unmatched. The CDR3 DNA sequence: TGTGCCAGCAGCGTAGAGTCCAGGGGGTCGAACACTGAAGCTTTCTTT. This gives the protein CASSVESRGSNTEAFF.

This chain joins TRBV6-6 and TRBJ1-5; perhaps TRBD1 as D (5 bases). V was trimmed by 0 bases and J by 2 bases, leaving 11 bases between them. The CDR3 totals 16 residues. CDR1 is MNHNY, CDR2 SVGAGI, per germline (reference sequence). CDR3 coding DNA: TGTGCCAGCAGTTACTCGGGGGGACTCGGCAATCAGCCCCAGCATTTT. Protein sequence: CASSYSGGLGNQPQHF.

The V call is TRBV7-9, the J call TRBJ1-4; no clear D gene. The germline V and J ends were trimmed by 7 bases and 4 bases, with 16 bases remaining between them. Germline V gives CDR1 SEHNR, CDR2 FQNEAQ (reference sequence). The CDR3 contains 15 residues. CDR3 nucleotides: TGTGCCAGCACCACAGCGACGGGGAATAATGAAAAACTGTTTTTT. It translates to CASTTATGNNEKLFF.

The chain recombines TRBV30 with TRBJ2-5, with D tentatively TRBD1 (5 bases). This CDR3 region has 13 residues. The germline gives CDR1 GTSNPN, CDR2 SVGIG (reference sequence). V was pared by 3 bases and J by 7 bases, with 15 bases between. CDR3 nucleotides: TGTGCCTGGAGCAACGGTCCAGGGCGGACCCAGTACTTC. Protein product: CAWSNGPGRTQYF.

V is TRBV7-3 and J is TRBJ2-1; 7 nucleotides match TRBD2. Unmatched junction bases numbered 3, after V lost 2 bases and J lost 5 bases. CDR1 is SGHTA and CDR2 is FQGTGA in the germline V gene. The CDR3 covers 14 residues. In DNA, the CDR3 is TGTGCCAGCAGCTTACTTGGGGGGGACAATGAGCAGTTCTTC. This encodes CASSLLGGDNEQFF. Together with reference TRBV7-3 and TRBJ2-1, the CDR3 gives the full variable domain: GAGVSQTPSNKVTEKGKYVELRCDPISGHTALYWYRQSLGQGPEFLIYFQGTGAADDSGLPNDRFFAVRPEGSVSTLKIQRTERGDSAVYLCASSLLGGDNEQFFGPGTRLTVL.

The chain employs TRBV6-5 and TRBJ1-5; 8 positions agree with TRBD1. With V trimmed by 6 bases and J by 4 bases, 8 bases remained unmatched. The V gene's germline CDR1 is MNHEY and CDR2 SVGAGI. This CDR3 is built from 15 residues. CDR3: CASSFGTGGNQPQHF. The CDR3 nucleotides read TGTGCCAGCAGCTTCGGGACAGGTGGGAATCAGCCCCAGCATTTT.

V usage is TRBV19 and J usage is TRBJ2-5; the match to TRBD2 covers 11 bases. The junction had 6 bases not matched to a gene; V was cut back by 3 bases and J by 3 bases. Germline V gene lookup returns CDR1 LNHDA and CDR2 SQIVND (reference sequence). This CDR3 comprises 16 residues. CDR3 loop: CASSMGLAEIKETQYF. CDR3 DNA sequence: TGTGCCAGTAGTATGGGACTAGCGGAGATTAAAGAGACCCAGTACTTC.

CDR3 sequence (DNA): TGTGCCAGCAGTTCGGCAGGGTTTGCCTACGAGCAGTACTTC. As protein: CASSSAGFAYEQYF. The J gene is TRBJ2-5, the V gene TRBV28; D possibly corresponds to TRBD1 (5 bases). The last part of the DNA fits TRBJ2-7 better; the J call may be wrong. The CDR3 contains 14 residues. CDR1 is MDHEN, CDR2 SYDVKM, per germline.

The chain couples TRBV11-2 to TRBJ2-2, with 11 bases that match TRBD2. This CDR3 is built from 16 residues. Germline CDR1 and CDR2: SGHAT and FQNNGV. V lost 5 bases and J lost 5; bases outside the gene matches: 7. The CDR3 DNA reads TGTGCCAGCAGCCGTATAGCGGGAGGGAGTACCGGGGAGCTGTTTTTT. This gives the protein CASSRIAGGSTGELFF. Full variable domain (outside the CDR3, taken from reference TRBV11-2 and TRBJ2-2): EAGVAQSPRYKIIEKRQSVAFWCNPISGHATLYWYQQILGQGPKLLIQFQNNGVVDDSQLPKDRFSAERLKGVDSTLKIQPAKLEDSAVYLCASSRIAGGSTGELFFGEGSRLTVL.

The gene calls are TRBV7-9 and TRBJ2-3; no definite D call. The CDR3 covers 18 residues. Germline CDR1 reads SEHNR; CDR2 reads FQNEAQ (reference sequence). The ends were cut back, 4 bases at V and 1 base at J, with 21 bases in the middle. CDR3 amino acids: CASSSWVAGVSGTDTQYF. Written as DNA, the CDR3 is TGTGCCAGCAGCTCGTGGGTCGCAGGCGTTTCGGGCACAGATACGCAGTATTTT.

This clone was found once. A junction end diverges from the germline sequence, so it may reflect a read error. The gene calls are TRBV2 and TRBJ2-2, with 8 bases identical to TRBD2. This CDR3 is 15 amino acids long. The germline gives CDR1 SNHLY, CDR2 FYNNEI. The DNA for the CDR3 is TGTGCCAGCAGCGAAGCGGGGGACTTCACCGGGGAGCTGTTTTTT. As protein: CASSEAGDFTGELFF.

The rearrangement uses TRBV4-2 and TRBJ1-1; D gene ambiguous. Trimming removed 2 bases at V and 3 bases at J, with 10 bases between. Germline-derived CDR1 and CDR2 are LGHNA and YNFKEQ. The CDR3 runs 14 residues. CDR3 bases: TGTGCCAGCAGCCAATTCTTGAGGGACACTGAAGCTTTCTTT. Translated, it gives CASSQFLRDTEAFF.

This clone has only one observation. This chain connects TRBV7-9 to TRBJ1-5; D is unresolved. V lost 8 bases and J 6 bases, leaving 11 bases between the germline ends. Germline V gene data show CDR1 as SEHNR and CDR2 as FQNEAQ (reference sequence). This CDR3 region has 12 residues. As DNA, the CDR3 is TGTGCCAGCCGCGGGGAGAGTCAGCCCCAGCATTTT. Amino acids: CASRGESQPQHF. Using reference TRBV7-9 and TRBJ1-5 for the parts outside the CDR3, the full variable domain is DTGVSQNPRHKITKRGQNVTFRCDPISEHNRLYWYRQTLGQGPEFLTYFQNEAQLEKSRLLSDRFSAERPKGSFSTLEIQRTEQGDSAMYLCASRGESQPQHFGDGTRLSIL.

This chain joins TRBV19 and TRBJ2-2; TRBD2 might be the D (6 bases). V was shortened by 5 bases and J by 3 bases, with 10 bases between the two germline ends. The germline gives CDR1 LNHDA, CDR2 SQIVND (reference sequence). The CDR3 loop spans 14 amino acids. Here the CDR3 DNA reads TGTGCCAGTAGTTGGGGGGTCGACACCGGGGAGCTGTTTTTT. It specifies CASSWGVDTGELFF. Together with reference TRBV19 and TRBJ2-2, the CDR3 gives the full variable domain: DGGITQSPKYLFRKEGQNVTLSCEQNLNHDAMYWYRQDPGQGLRLIYYSQIVNDFQKGDIAEGYSVSREKKESFPLTVTSAQKNPTAFYLCASSWGVDTGELFFGEGSRLTVL.

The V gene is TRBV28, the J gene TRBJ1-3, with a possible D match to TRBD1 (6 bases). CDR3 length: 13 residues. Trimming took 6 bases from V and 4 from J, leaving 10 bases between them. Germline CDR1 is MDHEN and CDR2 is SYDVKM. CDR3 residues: CASRRTAGNTIYF. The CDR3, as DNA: TGTGCCAGCAGGCGGACAGCCGGAAACACCATATATTTT.

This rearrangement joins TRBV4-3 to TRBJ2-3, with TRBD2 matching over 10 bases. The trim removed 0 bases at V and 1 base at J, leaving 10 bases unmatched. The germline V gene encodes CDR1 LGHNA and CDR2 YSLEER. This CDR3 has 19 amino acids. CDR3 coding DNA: TGCGCCAGCAGCCAAGACCCAGCGGGGGGGCTTCGCGGCACAGATACGCAGTATTTT. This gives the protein CASSQDPAGGLRGTDTQYF.

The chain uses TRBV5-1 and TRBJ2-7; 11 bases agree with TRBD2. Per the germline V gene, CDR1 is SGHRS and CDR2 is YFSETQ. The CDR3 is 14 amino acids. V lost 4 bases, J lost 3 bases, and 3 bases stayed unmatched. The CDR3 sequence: CASSISGGVYEQYF. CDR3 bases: TGCGCCAGCAGCATTAGCGGGGGGGTCTACGAGCAGTACTTC.